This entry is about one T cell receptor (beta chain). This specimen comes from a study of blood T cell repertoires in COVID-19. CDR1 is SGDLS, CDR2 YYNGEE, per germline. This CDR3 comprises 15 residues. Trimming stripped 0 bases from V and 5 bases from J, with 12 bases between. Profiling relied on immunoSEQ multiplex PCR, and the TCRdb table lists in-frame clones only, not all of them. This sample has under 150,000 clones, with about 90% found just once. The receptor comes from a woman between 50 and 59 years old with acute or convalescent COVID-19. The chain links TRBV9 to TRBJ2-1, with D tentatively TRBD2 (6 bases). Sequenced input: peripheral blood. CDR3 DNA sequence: TGTGCCAGCAGCGTAGCTGGACTAACCAACAATGAGCAGTTCTTC. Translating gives CASSVAGLTNNEQFF.